These 28 T cell receptor beta chains came from one sample sequenced in a study of blood T cell repertoires in COVID-19. Sequencing was performed with immunoSEQ multiplex PCR; in TCRdb, only in-frame clones are kept and a portion is missing. This sample carries around 99,000 clones, 89% of them seen once, and the ten largest clones take 4.5% to 6%. The sample consisted of peripheral blood. These receptor sequences come from a man aged 40-55 years with active or convalescent COVID-19.

The V and J genes are TRBV3-1 (or the pseudogene TRBV3-2) and TRBJ1-1, with D possibly matching TRBD1 (6 bases). The germline V gene has CDR1 LGHDT and CDR2 YNNKEL (reference sequence). Between the trimmed V and J ends, which lost 5 bases and 8 bases, there was a span of 12 bases. The CDR3 totals 12 residues. CDR3 residues: CASSGQGYEAFF. The CDR3 bases are TGTGCCAGCAGCGGGCAGGGGTACGAAGCTTTCTTT.

The V call is TRBV9, the J call TRBJ1-6, with no clear D. V lost 4 bases to trimming and J lost 1 base, with 12 bases between them. This CDR3 contains 16 residues. From germline, CDR1 is SGDLS and CDR2 YYNGEE. CDR3 sequence: CASSLSAESYNSPLHF. The CDR3, as DNA: TGTGCCAGCAGCCTGAGCGCGGAGTCCTATAATTCACCCCTCCACTTT.

The chain uses TRBV28 and TRBJ1-2; TRBD1 matches at 7 bases. The CDR3 totals 13 residues. Germline CDR1 MDHEN, CDR2 SYDVKM. Trimming took 6 bases from V and 6 from J; bases not matched to a gene: 7. CDR3 sequence reads: CASRVGGYDGYTF. The CDR3 nucleotides are TGTGCCAGCAGAGTAGGGGGCTATGATGGCTACACCTTC.

This clone appeared a single time. The chain combines TRBV5-8 with TRBJ2-7; TRBD1 might be the D (6 bases). CDR3 length: 14 amino acids. From germline, CDR1 is SGHTS and CDR2 YDEGEE. V lost 4 bases to trimming and J lost 2 bases, with 13 bases between them. The CDR3 sequence is CASSKTGSTYEQYF. The CDR3 nucleotides read TGTGCCAGCAGCAAAACAGGGAGTACCTACGAGCAGTACTTC.

The chain employs TRBV7-6 and TRBJ1-3, with TRBD1 matching 7 bases. This CDR3 has 15 amino acids. Germline V gives CDR1 SGHVS, CDR2 FNYEAQ. Germline trimming cut 0 bases from V and 1 base from J; bases unmatched to any gene: 0. The CDR3 sequence is CASSLATGSGNTIYF. The DNA for the CDR3 is TGTGCCAGCAGCTTAGCGACAGGGTCTGGAAACACCATATATTTT.

V gene TRBV12-3 or TRBV12-4 combines with J gene TRBJ1-5; D gene unclear. Trimming shortened V by 3 bases and J by 5 bases, and 8 bases separated the two germline ends. This CDR3 is built from 13 residues. CDR3 protein: CASSFRRDQPQHF. The CDR3 DNA sequence: TGTGCCAGCAGTTTCCGAAGAGATCAGCCCCAGCATTTT.

This chain connects TRBV5-1 to TRBJ2-1; TRBD1 matches 9 bases. Germline trimming cut 3 bases from V and 8 bases from J; bases unmatched to any gene: 9. This CDR3 has 15 residues. Germline loops: CDR1 SGHRS, CDR2 YFSETQ. CDR3 sequence (DNA): TGCGCCAGCAGCTCTATGGGACAGGGTTGGTATGAGCAGTTCTTC. It translates to CASSSMGQGWYEQFF.

The chain combines TRBV6-2 or TRBV6-3 with TRBJ1-1, with D possibly TRBD1 on 5 matching bases. The germline V gene encodes CDR1 MNHEY and CDR2 SVGEGT. CDR3 length equals 11 residues. Trimming cost V 6 bases and J 10 bases, with 12 bases left between them. CDR3 sequence (DNA): TGTGCCAGCAGCCAGGACATCCTAGCTTTCTTT. Its protein product is CASSQDILAFF.

This rearrangement joins TRBV28 to TRBJ2-1, with 8 bases that match TRBD1. V lost 3 bases and J lost 4; bases outside the gene matches: 2. The CDR3 contains 14 residues. CDR1 and CDR2 from the germline V gene are MDHEN and SYDVKM. The DNA of the CDR3 is TGTGCCAGCAGTTTTCGACAGGGGTACAATGAGCAGTTCTTC. It translates to CASSFRQGYNEQFF.

This rearrangement joins TRBV18 to TRBJ2-3; D perhaps matches TRBD2 (6 bases). From germline, CDR1 is KGHSH and CDR2 LQKENI. The CDR3 loop spans 15 amino acids. Trimming shortened V by 4 bases and J by 0 bases, and 11 bases separated the two germline ends. CDR3 loop: CASSQGLPSTDTQYF. CDR3 nucleotide sequence: TGTGCCAGCTCACAGGGACTTCCAAGCACAGATACGCAGTATTTT.

CDR3 residues: CASSDRSSYNEQFF. The CDR3 DNA reads TGTGCCAGCAGTGACAGAAGCTCCTACAATGAGCAGTTCTTC. V gene TRBV2 combines with J gene TRBJ2-1; D gene unclear. The CDR3 is 14 amino acids. V was cut by 3 bases and J by 0 bases, with 6 bases left in between. The germline gives CDR1 SNHLY, CDR2 FYNNEI.

The CDR3 loop reads CASSSSGRVNTEAFF. The CDR3 bases are TGTGCCAGCAGCTCTTCTGGGAGAGTGAACACTGAAGCTTTCTTT. The rearrangement joins TRBV7-2 to TRBJ1-1, with D unresolved. CDR3 length: 15 residues. Germline CDR1 and CDR2: SGHTA and FQGNSA. With 4 bases removed from V and 0 bases from J, the gap between germline ends came to 12 bases.

There are a few counts of this clone. The chain joins TRBV4-3 to TRBJ2-7; D is possibly TRBD2 (6 bases). The CDR3 is 12 amino acids. Germline CDR1 reads LGHNA; CDR2 reads YSLEER. Trimming pared 0 bases from V and 12 bases from J, leaving 12 bases between. CDR3 region: CASSQDGGAVYF. The DNA of the CDR3 is TGCGCCAGCAGCCAAGATGGCGGGGCTGTGTACTTC.

The chain joins TRBV7-2 to TRBJ2-2, with a weak D call TRBD1 (6 bases). Trimming removed 0 bases at V and 1 base at J, with 21 bases between. The CDR3 length is 20 residues. Per germline, CDR1 SGHTA and CDR2 FQGNSA. CDR3 nucleotides: TGTGCCAGCAGCTTAGCCCCTCCCACCATTTTGACAGGGAACACCGGGGAGCTGTTTTTT. Protein sequence: CASSLAPPTILTGNTGELFF.

The CDR3 reads CASSPPQGFHYGYTF. CDR3 bases: TGTGCCAGCTCACCACCGCAGGGTTTTCACTATGGCTACACCTTC. The chain has TRBV18 and TRBJ1-2; D perhaps matches TRBD1 (5 bases). Trimming removed 0 bases from V and 3 bases from J, with 11 bases in between. Germline V gene lookup returns CDR1 KGHSH and CDR2 LQKENI. This CDR3 is 15 amino acids long.

The V call is TRBV4-3, the J call TRBJ2-1, with TRBD2 matching 7 bases. The V gene's germline CDR1 is LGHNA and CDR2 YSLEER. V lost 1 base to trimming and J lost 4 bases; unmatched junction nucleotides: 7. The CDR3 is made up of 16 amino acids. The CDR3 loop reads CASSQGELARYNEQFF. The DNA for the CDR3 is TGCGCCAGCAGCCAAGGAGAACTAGCGAGGTACAATGAGCAGTTCTTC.

The chain is built from TRBV10-3 and TRBJ2-2; 10 bases match TRBD2. The germline V gene has CDR1 ENHRY and CDR2 SYGVKD. The CDR3 is 16 residues long. J was trimmed by 4 bases and V by 8 bases; bases with no gene match: 10. CDR3 in amino acids: CAIADPGLATTGELFF. The CDR3 DNA reads as TGTGCCATCGCGGACCCGGGACTAGCGACCACCGGGGAGCTGTTTTTT.

The chain is built from TRBV27 and TRBJ2-5; the match to TRBD1 covers 11 bases. V was clipped by 6 bases and J by 6 bases; unmatched bases: 6. The germline V gene has CDR1 MNHEY and CDR2 SMNVEV (reference sequence). This CDR3 spans 14 amino acids. CDR3 bases: TGTGCCAGCAGCCCCGGGACAGGGGGAAAGACCCAGTACTTC. Protein product: CASSPGTGGKTQYF.

The genes are TRBV6-1 and TRBJ1-2; TRBD1 agrees at 7 bases. CDR3 size: 16 residues. V lost 4 bases and J lost 0; bases outside the gene matches: 8. Germline V gene data show CDR1 as MNHNS and CDR2 as SASEGT. The CDR3 spells CASSADRALTNYGYTF. Written as DNA, the CDR3 is TGTGCCAGCAGTGCCGACAGGGCCCTTACTAACTATGGCTACACCTTC.

This clone turned up a few times. The genes are TRBV7-9 and TRBJ1-1; D gene ambiguous. Germline CDR1 SEHNR, CDR2 FQNEAQ (reference sequence). This CDR3 region has 12 residues. V lost 2 bases to trimming and J lost 5 bases, with 6 bases between them. The chain's CDR3 is CASSLTRTEAFF. Here the CDR3 DNA reads TGTGCCAGCAGCTTAACCAGAACTGAAGCTTTCTTT.

The chain joins TRBV5-6 to TRBJ1-2; a weak D match, TRBD1 (6 bases). The CDR3 has 13 residues. Between the trimmed V and J ends, which lost 4 bases and 4 bases, there was a span of 11 bases. Germline V gene data show CDR1 as SGHDT and CDR2 as YYEEEE. The CDR3 is CASSGTGLYGYTF. Here the CDR3 DNA reads TGTGCCAGCAGCGGAACAGGGCTCTATGGCTACACCTTC. Drawing the rest from reference TRBV5-6 and TRBJ1-2, the complete variable domain is DAGVTQSPTHLIKTRGQQVTLRCSPKSGHDTVSWYQQALGQGPQFIFQYYEEEERQRGNFPDRFSGHQFPNYSSELNVNALLLGDSALYLCASSGTGLYGYTFGSGTRLTVV.

The chain is built from TRBV28 and TRBJ2-7; 9 positions agree with TRBD1. This CDR3 contains 13 residues. Trimming took 7 bases from V and 7 from J; bases not matched to a gene: 8. CDR1 and CDR2 (germline): MDHEN, SYDVKM. The CDR3 DNA sequence: TGTGCCAGCAACCTCTTGACAGGGGGAGAGCAGTACTTC. Translated, it gives CASNLLTGGEQYF.

The V call is TRBV6-1, the J call TRBJ1-5; perhaps TRBD1 as D (5 bases). The V and J ends lost 2 bases and 6 bases respectively, with 11 bases between them. The CDR3 sequence is 14 residues long. From germline, CDR1 is MNHNS and CDR2 SASEGT. CDR3 nucleotides: TGTGCCAGCAGTGAAAGCGGGGGGGGTCAGCCCCAGCATTTT. Its protein is CASSESGGGQPQHF.

This chain joins TRBV5-1 and TRBJ2-2; a weak D match, TRBD1 (5 bases). CDR1 SGHRS and CDR2 YFSETQ come from the germline V gene. The CDR3 is 16 amino acids. V was pared by 2 bases and J by 1 base, with 12 bases between. The DNA for the CDR3 is TGCGCCAGCAGCTTAGCTGACCAGGGGAACACCGGGGAGCTGTTTTTT. This translates into CASSLADQGNTGELFF.

The chain links TRBV6-2 or TRBV6-3 to TRBJ2-7, with D uncertain. V gave up 2 bases and J gave up 0 bases, with 11 bases separating them. CDR1 MNHEY and CDR2 SVGEGT come from the germline V gene. This CDR3 contains 15 residues. CDR3 in amino acids: CASSYKRINSYEQYF. The CDR3 DNA follows: TGTGCCAGCAGTTACAAGCGTATTAACTCCTACGAGCAGTACTTC.

The V and J genes are TRBV30 and TRBJ2-1; D is possibly TRBD2 (6 bases). V lost 2 bases and J 10 bases, leaving 15 bases between the germline ends. CDR1 GTSNPN and CDR2 SVGIG come from the germline V gene (reference sequence). The CDR3 covers 13 residues. This CDR3 reads CAWSPPLAKEQFF. The CDR3 DNA is TGTGCCTGGAGTCCACCTCTAGCGAAAGAGCAGTTCTTC. Variable domain in full (rest from reference TRBV30 and TRBJ2-1): SQTIHQWPATLVQPVGSPLSLECTVEGTSNPNLYWYRQAAGRGLQLLFYSVGIGQISSEVPQNLSASRPQDRQFILSSKKLLLSDSGFYLCAWSPPLAKEQFFGPGTRLTVL.

The V gene is TRBV7-8, the J gene TRBJ2-1, with 9 bases lining up with TRBD2. CDR1 SGHVS and CDR2 FQNEAQ come from the germline V gene. V shed 9 bases, J shed 4 bases, and the junction held 22 bases outside the gene matches. This CDR3 has 19 residues. CDR3: CASTITQFSGRTRYNEQFF. CDR3 DNA: TGTGCCAGTACCATAACCCAGTTTAGCGGGAGAACTAGATACAATGAGCAGTTCTTC. Looking up the rest from reference TRBV7-8 and TRBJ2-1 gives the full variable domain: GAGVSQSPRYKVAKRGQDVALRCDPISGHVSLFWYQQALGQGPEFLTYFQNEAQLDKSGLPSDRFFAERPEGSVSTLKIQRTQQEDSAVYLCASTITQFSGRTRYNEQFFGPGTRLTVL.

The gene calls are TRBV27 and TRBJ1-2; 7 positions match TRBD1. V lost 5 bases to trimming and J lost 4 bases; unmatched junction nucleotides: 7. This CDR3 contains 14 residues. Per germline, CDR1 MNHEY and CDR2 SMNVEV (reference sequence). CDR3 loop: CASSAGDSLYGYTF. As DNA, the CDR3 is TGTGCCAGCAGTGCTGGGGACAGCCTCTATGGCTACACCTTC.